The present T cell receptor (beta chain) was sequenced within a study of CD8 T cells in Susac syndrome. Overall study: The sequenced Susac syndrome patients comprised five or six with active disease and eight in remission.

From blood CD8+ and CD4+ T cells, the TCR beta chain was sequenced. The authors negatively isolated CD8+ and CD4+ T cells and FACS-enriched TEMRA cells. Random hexamers were used to reverse transcribe the RNA input (about 0.5 to 1 ug). TCRdb used MiXCR to reprocess the immunoSEQ multiplex PCR reads, holding one entry per CDR3 protein. The sample consists of 150,000 to 200,000 distinct CDR3 sequences, about 91% of them appearing once. The material sequenced was CD4+ T cells from PBMCs. This receptor was identified in a human donor with Susac syndrome.

The CDR3 DNA sequence: TGTGCCAGCAGCTCTCGGACAGGGAAAACCGGGGAGCTGTTTTTT. Translated, it gives CASSSRTGKTGELFF. This sequence joins TRBV9 and TRBJ2-2; 8 bases line up with TRBD1. This CDR3 has 15 amino acids. Trimming cost V 4 bases and J 5 bases; bases outside gene matches: 7. Per germline, CDR1 SGDLS and CDR2 YYNGEE. Looking up the rest from reference TRBV9 and TRBJ2-2 gives the full variable domain: DSGVTQTPKHLITATGQRVTLRCSPRSGDLSVYWYQQSLDQGLQFLIQYYNGEERAKGNILERFSAQQFPDLHSELNLSSLELGDSALYFCASSSRTGKTGELFFGEGSRLTVL.